These 19 T cell receptor beta chains originate from one sample sequenced in a study of cytotoxic CD8 clonotypes in ibrutinib-treated CLL (dated by TCRdb to the early 2020s). The time point label on this specimen signifies: 12 months on ibrutinib. The library was prepared using the immunoSEQ multiplex PCR assay. The immuneACCESS repertoire file appears here via TCRdb, limited to in-frame rearrangements. These files lack a portion of the clones; in checked studies, under half of the deficit traces to unresolved V genes, and the cause of the others is not known. The table for this sample lists some 98,000 clones; approximately 78% of them were counted only once. The ten top clones hold 25% to 35% of the sample. Sequences were derived from PBMCs, sampled after 12 months of ibrutinib treatment. The receptors were gathered from a human donor with chronic lymphocytic leukemia.

The gene calls are TRBV25-1 and TRBJ1-4; D is ambiguous. Germline CDR1 MGHDK, CDR2 SYGVNS. Trimming removed 4 bases from V and 6 bases from J, with 12 bases in between. The CDR3 totals 14 residues. CDR3 residues: CASSGTDTYEKLFF. CDR3 bases: TGTGCCAGCAGTGGCACAGATACCTATGAAAAACTGTTTTTT.

This rearrangement joins TRBV6-5 to TRBJ2-7, with 7 bases aligning to TRBD1. The ends lost 2 bases at V and 3 bases at J; junction bases unmatched: 4. Germline V gives CDR1 MNHEY, CDR2 SVGAGI. The CDR3 runs to 14 residues. This CDR3 is CASSYEGQSYEQYF. The CDR3 coding sequence is TGTGCCAGCAGTTACGAGGGACAGAGCTACGAGCAGTACTTC.

The chain recombines TRBV5-1 with TRBJ2-7, with D possibly being TRBD1 (6 bases). Germline CDR1 is SGHRS and CDR2 is YFSETQ. This CDR3 region has 14 residues. V shed 4 bases and J shed 0 bases, with 11 bases lying between them. Here the CDR3 reads CASSPGQLSYEQYF. The CDR3 bases are TGCGCCAGCAGCCCAGGACAGCTCTCCTACGAGCAGTACTTC.

V usage is TRBV5-6 and J usage is TRBJ2-2; TRBD1 matches 10 bases. Germline lookup yields CDR1 SGHDT and CDR2 YYEEEE. This CDR3 region has 15 residues. Trimming took 3 bases from V and 7 from J; bases not matched to a gene: 6. In DNA, the CDR3 is TGTGCCAGCAGCTCAAGACAGGGGGCATACGGGGAGCTGTTTTTT. Residues: CASSSRQGAYGELFF.

The V gene is TRBV18, the J gene TRBJ2-1, with D tentatively TRBD1 or TRBD2 (6 bases each). Germline CDR1 and CDR2: KGHSH and LQKENI. V was pared by 5 bases and J by 7 bases, with 15 bases between. The CDR3 is 14 residues long. The CDR3 loop reads CASSGRGGWNEQFF. CDR3 nucleotides: TGTGCCAGCTCAGGCAGGGGAGGTTGGAATGAGCAGTTCTTC.

A few counts support this clone. V and J are TRBV29-1 and TRBJ2-3; 7 bases match TRBD1. Germline-derived CDR1 and CDR2 are SQVTM and ANQGSEA. Trimming cost V 4 bases and J 3 bases; bases outside gene matches: 7. The CDR3 covers 14 residues. This chain's CDR3 is CSVAKGAATDTQYF. DNA of the CDR3: TGCAGCGTTGCAAAGGGGGCGGCGACAGATACGCAGTATTTT.

The chain carries TRBV4-2 and TRBJ2-7; TRBD2 is a possible D gene (5 bases). With 1 base removed from V and 0 bases from J, the gap between germline ends came to 10 bases. CDR1 and CDR2 from the germline V gene are LGHNA and YNFKEQ. This CDR3 spans 15 amino acids. CDR3 coding DNA: TGTGCCAGCAGCCAAGGGCTCGGGGACTCCTACGAGCAGTACTTC. Encoded protein: CASSQGLGDSYEQYF.

The genes are TRBV6-5 and TRBJ2-7; D is ambiguous. The CDR3 is 15 residues long. V gave up 0 bases and J gave up 0 bases, with 9 bases separating them. Germline CDR1 MNHEY, CDR2 SVGAGI. The CDR3 reads CASSYSSTVSYEQYF. The CDR3 region has the DNA TGTGCCAGCAGTTACTCTAGCACAGTCTCCTACGAGCAGTACTTC.

The gene calls are TRBV7-2 and TRBJ2-3; D is unclear. Between the trimmed V and J ends, which lost 5 bases and 0 bases, there was a span of 9 bases. CDR1 and CDR2 (germline): SGHTA, FQGNSA. The CDR3 is 14 amino acids. CDR3 bases: TGTGCCAGCAGCCGAAAGAGTAGCACAGATACGCAGTATTTT. This sequence encodes CASSRKSSTDTQYF.

The V and J genes are TRBV29-1 and TRBJ2-3; a weak D match, TRBD1 (6 bases). V lost 6 bases, J lost 0 bases, and 19 bases lay in between. This CDR3 has 16 residues. Per the germline V gene, CDR1 is SQVTM and CDR2 is ANQGSEA. CDR3 residues: CSVGDRRGTSTDTQYF. The CDR3 DNA reads TGCAGCGTGGGGGACCGCAGGGGAACTAGCACAGATACGCAGTATTTT.

The genes are TRBV7-3 and TRBJ2-3, with D unresolved. V gave up 4 bases and J gave up 2 bases, with 13 bases separating them. Germline-derived CDR1 and CDR2 are SGHTA and FQGTGA. The CDR3 sequence is 15 residues long. The CDR3 reads CASSSPSRFTDTQYF. CDR3 in DNA: TGTGCCAGCAGCTCGCCTAGTCGTTTCACAGATACGCAGTATTTT.

V usage is TRBV7-4 and J usage is TRBJ2-3, with D possibly being TRBD1 or TRBD2 (6 bases each). V lost 5 bases and J 0 bases, leaving 21 bases between the germline ends. The CDR3 extends over 18 amino acids. CDR1 SGHVT and CDR2 SQSDAQ come from the germline V gene. The CDR3, as DNA: TGTGCCAGCAGCCGGAGGGGGGCCCATCCTCCTAGCACAGATACGCAGTATTTT. It codes for CASSRRGAHPPSTDTQYF.

The chain links TRBV5-4 to TRBJ2-5, with 10 bases aligning to TRBD1. This CDR3 contains 15 residues. The J segment lost 5 bases and the V segment lost 3 bases, leaving 7 bases of the junction unmatched. Germline CDR1 reads SGHNT; CDR2 reads YYREEE (reference sequence). For the CDR3, the DNA is TGTGCCAGCAGCTGGACGACAGGGGGCCGGGAGACCCAGTACTTC. Translation gives CASSWTTGGRETQYF.

The V gene is TRBV11-3, the J gene TRBJ2-7; no clear D gene. CDR1 SGHNT and CDR2 YENEEA come from the germline V gene. Trimming left V 5 bases short and J 7 bases short, with 9 bases between. The CDR3 is 11 residues long. CDR3 loop: CASSLKGEQYF. CDR3 coding DNA: TGTGCCAGCAGCCTGAAAGGGGAGCAGTACTTC.

The rearrangement uses TRBV10-3 and TRBJ2-5; the D gene is possibly TRBD2 (5 bases). Trimming stripped 7 bases from V and 4 bases from J, with 13 bases between. CDR1 ENHRY and CDR2 SYGVKD come from the germline V gene. The CDR3 covers 13 residues. The CDR3 sequence: CAITVSSGETQYF. The CDR3, as DNA: TGTGCCATCACCGTATCGAGCGGAGAGACCCAGTACTTC.

V gene TRBV7-8 combines with J gene TRBJ1-5, with D perhaps matching TRBD1 (6 bases). CDR1 and CDR2 (germline): SGHVS, FQNEAQ. The CDR3 has 13 amino acids. V was shortened by 2 bases and J by 4 bases, with 6 bases between the two germline ends. The CDR3 DNA follows: TGTGCCAGCAGCTTACAGGGGAATCAGCCCCAGCATTTT. It specifies CASSLQGNQPQHF. The full variable domain, completed using reference TRBV7-8 and TRBJ1-5, is GAGVSQSPRYKVAKRGQDVALRCDPISGHVSLFWYQQALGQGPEFLTYFQNEAQLDKSGLPSDRFFAERPEGSVSTLKIQRTQQEDSAVYLCASSLQGNQPQHFGDGTRLSIL.

Worth noting for this clone: Other DNA sequences from this sample encode an identical CDR3 as well. This rearrangement joins TRBV18 to TRBJ2-1; 8 positions agree with TRBD1. Germline CDR1 KGHSH, CDR2 LQKENI. The CDR3 length is 13 residues. With 6 bases clipped from V and 7 bases from J, the junction kept 5 bases outside the gene matches. CDR3 DNA: TGTGCCAGCTCCCCGGGACAGGAGAATGAGCAGTTCTTC. Translated, it gives CASSPGQENEQFF.

The chain is built from TRBV18 and TRBJ1-5, with 7 nucleotides matching TRBD1. The CDR3 covers 14 residues. The germline CDR1 and CDR2 sequences are KGHSH and LQKENI. Trimming cost V 4 bases and J 7 bases; bases outside gene matches: 7. The CDR3 DNA reads as TGTGCCAGCTCACTGCAGGGGGTAGGGCAGCCCCAGCATTTT. Translation gives CASSLQGVGQPQHF.

This chain connects TRBV29-1 to TRBJ1-5; TRBD1 might be the D (5 bases). Trimming removed 5 bases from V and 0 bases from J, with 11 bases in between. CDR3 size: 14 residues. In germline, CDR1 is SQVTM, CDR2 ANQGSEA. The CDR3 protein is CSVLDTYSNQPQHF. For the CDR3, the DNA is TGCAGCGTTTTGGACACTTATAGCAATCAGCCCCAGCATTTT.